The T cell receptor beta chain under discussion was sequenced for a study of blood T cell repertoires in COVID-19. On the study more broadly: The United States, Italy and Spain were the sources of the acute and convalescent COVID-19 samples. In each case, the material was cDNA or gDNA derived from T cells, B-cell-depleted T cells, or PBMCs.

After removal of 1 base from V and 9 bases from J, the junction contained 9 bases not matched to a gene. Germline CDR1 and CDR2: LGHNA and YSLEER. This CDR3 has 15 residues. As originally analysed: The assay estimated nucleated cells by amplifying reference gene primers. This table comes from immunoSEQ multiplex PCR, and its TCRdb copy is limited to in-frame clones, with some not included. From that table come the V and J calls and clone size; the DNA was used to work out D and trimming. The top ten hold around 5.8% of the sample, which has approximately 70,000 clones, around 79% seen once. Sequences were obtained from peripheral blood. This TCR came from a woman older than 75 with active or convalescent COVID-19. The rearrangement links TRBV4-3 to TRBJ2-1; TRBD2 matches at 7 bases. The CDR3 DNA reads TGCGCCAGCAGCCAAGGTTGGACTAGAATGTCTGAGCAGTTCTTC. Encoded protein: CASSQGWTRMSEQFF.